Reported below is one T cell receptor beta chain. This clonotype was detected ten times or more. Its recognized antigen is unknown. No much larger clone exists at a distance of one base, and base qualities are not known. TCR beta CDR3 regions were amplified from RNA transcripts. A first-round RT-PCR of the TCR CDR3 used the HTBI primer set with the Qiagen OneStep RT-PCR kit. The libraries were constructed in a second round of multiplex PCR and then size-selected and purified. The libraries were sequenced on an Illumina HiSeq2000 using paired-end 100 bp reads. Concerning the study's data processing: Raw data were processed with SOAPnuke, discarding reads with adapters, uncalled bases, mean Phred below 15, or no exact constant-primer or identifier match. High-quality paired reads were merged with COPE v1.2.5, and unique nucleotide sequences were defined as clonotypes. Clonotypes were aligned to IMGT TRBV, TRBD and TRBJ reference segments using MiTCR v1.1. The analysis was restricted to V-J combinations with a frequency above 0.0001, which together covered over 99% of the repertoires. The TCS score was defined as F50 (clonal expansion) divided by E x V (chaos), with BLOSUM62-based TCRdist calculated between CDR3 peptides within each V-J. Welch's t-statistics and random forest reduced fewer than 550 V-J features to about 13, which were used in a naive Bayes classifier (R e1071). TCRdb applied fastp at Q25 and MiXCR to the public reads, then kept only in-frame beta chains. Identical CDR3 protein sequences are pooled into one entry, listed with their most common genes and DNA. These V and J calls are TCRdb output, not the study's own analysis. Across this sample there are approximately 600,000 distinct CDR3 sequences, with over 11% seen only once. The top ten hold around 5.4% of the sample.

The CDR3 has 16 amino acids, counting the end cysteine and phenylalanine. Of all the DNA, just the CDR3 is kept, 48 bases in frame from base 1. CDR1 SGHTA and CDR2 FQGNSA are derived from the germline V gene. For this chain, trimming is 5 bases at the V end and 4 bases at the J end, and the number of junction bases without a gene match is 10. Hyperthyroidism patients were aged 18 to 65 years and newly diagnosed, with disease duration of less than 2 months. Exclusion was applied to patients with uncontrolled infections, other autoimmune diseases, pregnancy or lactation. Clinical symptoms, serum thyroxine and TRAb, thyroid ultrasound, and orbital computed tomography formed the basis for the diagnoses. Blood from progressor patients was drawn when they were first diagnosed with hyperthyroidism, before any ophthalmopathy symptoms appeared. Ficoll-Paque density gradient centrifugation was used to isolate PBMCs from about 9.4 ml of fresh peripheral blood. Progressor patients were defined as those initially diagnosed with Graves' hyperthyroidism in whom ophthalmopathy developed during follow-up. Total RNA was extracted with Trizol reagent, and quality was checked on an Agilent 2100 Bioanalyzer.

The record originates from a study of T cells in Graves' hyperthyroidism and ophthalmopathy (dated by TCRdb to about 2019). Study-wide context: Peripheral blood samples were taken at the time of initial diagnosis, prior to any treatment. TCR V-J signatures able to tell the groups apart were searched for in a discovery cohort of about a hundred patients, of whom 40 to 45 had Graves' ophthalmopathy and under 65 had stable Graves' hyperthyroidism. Prospective prediction of ophthalmopathy was tested in an independent validation cohort consisting of roughly 20 hyperthyroidism patients and 15 or so patients who later progressed to ophthalmopathy. The 85 to 100 discovery patients were divided at random into training and test sets in a 7:3 ratio. In addition, the study compared T-cell repertoires in thyroid tissue and in blood from 6 or 7 Graves' hyperthyroidism patients. After blood sampling, hyperthyroidism patients were treated with methimazole at a starting dose of 30 mg daily, and ophthalmopathy patients were treated with high-dose intravenous methylprednisolone. TCR Vbeta CDR3 sequencing of 135 peripheral blood samples (over 40 ophthalmopathy, around 80 hyperthyroidism and about 17 progressor patients) is reported in the paper. Study-wide conclusions, independent of this receptor: No statistical method was used to fix the sample size in advance, and group allocation was not hidden from the investigators. In validation, the model predicted progression to ophthalmopathy a median of about 6 months before onset, with roughly 70% sensitivity and 72.22% specificity. Most expanded thyroid clonotypes (frequency above 0.001) were also detected in blood, a finding suggesting that blood repertoires may reflect thyroid immune responses. In cross-validation, a model built on a 13 V-J signature told ophthalmopathy apart from stable hyperthyroidism with approximately 90% sensitivity and around 83% specificity, and in testing the same model reached 80%/75%.

This clonotype was obtained from a woman aged 30 to 39 with Graves' hyperthyroidism that later progressed to Graves' ophthalmopathy. The V and J genes are TRBV7-2 and TRBJ2-3; the junction holds 9 bases that match TRBD2. Sequencing was carried out using blood. The DNA sequence is TGTGCCAGCAGCCCCTGGACTAGCGTTTGGGCAGATACGCAGTATTTT. It translates to CASSPWTSVWADTQYF.